This T cell receptor (beta chain) originates from a study of T cells in Graves' hyperthyroidism and ophthalmopathy. Study findings and constraints: The majority of expanded thyroid clonotypes above 0.001 also appeared in blood.

The CDR3 sequence is 14 residues long. The germline CDR1 and CDR2 sequences are MNHNS and SASEGT. Uncontrolled infection, other autoimmune disease, pregnancy or lactation disqualified patients from enrolment. RNA transcripts gave rise to amplified TCR beta CDR3 regions. Carried out on the TCR CDR3, a first-round RT-PCR used the HTBI primer set. Each CDR3 protein gets one entry after TCRdb re-called the multiplex PCR reads with MiXCR. The table lists hundreds of thousands of distinct CDR3 sequences, roughly 18% of them singletons, with roughly 15% in the top ten. With respect to this clonotype: Its target is unknown. One end of the junction does not line up with germline, which may come from a read error.

This receptor was taken from a woman younger than 30 with Graves' ophthalmopathy. The chain combines TRBV6-1 with TRBJ2-6, with D unclear. The material sequenced was blood. Written as DNA, the CDR3 is TGTGCCAGCGGTGACGGGTCTGGGGCCAACGTCCTGACTTTC. This encodes CASGDGSGANVLTF.